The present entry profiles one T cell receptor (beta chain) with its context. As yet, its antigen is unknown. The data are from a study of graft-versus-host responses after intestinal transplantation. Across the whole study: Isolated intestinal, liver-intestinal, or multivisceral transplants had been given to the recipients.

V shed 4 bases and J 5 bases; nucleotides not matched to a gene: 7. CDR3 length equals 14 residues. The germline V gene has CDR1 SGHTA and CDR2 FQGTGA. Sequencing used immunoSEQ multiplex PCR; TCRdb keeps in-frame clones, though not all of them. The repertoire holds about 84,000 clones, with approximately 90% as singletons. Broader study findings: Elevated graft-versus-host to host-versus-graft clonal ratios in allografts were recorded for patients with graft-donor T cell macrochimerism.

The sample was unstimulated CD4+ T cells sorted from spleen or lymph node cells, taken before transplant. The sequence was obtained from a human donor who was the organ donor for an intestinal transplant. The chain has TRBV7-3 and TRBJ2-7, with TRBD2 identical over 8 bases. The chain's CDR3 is CASSSGLAADEQYF. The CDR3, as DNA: TGTGCCAGCAGCTCAGGACTAGCCGCTGACGAGCAGTACTTC. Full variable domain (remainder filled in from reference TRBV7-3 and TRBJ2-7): GAGVSQTPSNKVTEKGKYVELRCDPISGHTALYWYRQSLGQGPEFLIYFQGTGAADDSGLPNDRFFAVRPEGSVSTLKIQRTERGDSAVYLCASSSGLAADEQYFGPGTRLTVT.